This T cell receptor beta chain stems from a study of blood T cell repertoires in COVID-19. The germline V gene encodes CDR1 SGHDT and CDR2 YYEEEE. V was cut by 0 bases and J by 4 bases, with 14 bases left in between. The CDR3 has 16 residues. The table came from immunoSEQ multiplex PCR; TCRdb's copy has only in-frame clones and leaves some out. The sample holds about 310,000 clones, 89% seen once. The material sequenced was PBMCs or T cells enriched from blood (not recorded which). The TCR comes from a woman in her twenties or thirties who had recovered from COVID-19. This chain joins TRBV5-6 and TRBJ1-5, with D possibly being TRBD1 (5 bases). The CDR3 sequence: CASSLGQLGQNQPQHF. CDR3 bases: TGTGCCAGCAGCTTGGGGCAACTGGGGCAAAATCAGCCCCAGCATTTT.